A selection of T cell receptor beta chains follows, all from one sample in a study of shared clonotypes between healthy human individuals. Sequenced by immunoSEQ multiplex PCR; TCRdb stores in-frame clones only, minus some. The table has about 2.2 million clones, 93% seen once. The sample taken for sequencing was naive CD8+ T cells from PBMCs. The receptors here all came from a man aged 18 to 35 in good health. Some clones in this sample may be carry-over from other donors' samples. Both conserved end residues are part of each CDR3. A D gene is named only where the DNA matches it firmly. Clone sizes are given selectively: once, few, many, or a class where the clone is expanded.

v_gene,d_gene,j_gene,abundance,len,CDR3nt,CDR3aa
TRBV29-1,TRBD2,TRBJ2-7,.,13,TGCAGCGTTGAAGCTAGCGGGTCCTACGAGCAGTACTTC,CSVEASGSYEQYF
TRBV6-5,.,TRBJ2-7,.,15,TGTGCCAGCAGTCCCTATCCTGGGAGTTCCTACGAGCAGTACTTC,CASSPYPGSSYEQYF
TRBV7-9,.,TRBJ2-2,.,15,TGTGCCAGCAGCCCCGATTTACTAGTCACCGGGGAGCTGTTTTTT,CASSPDLLVTGELFF
TRBV19,.,TRBJ1-2,.,14,TGTGCCAGTAGTACCGTTGACAGCAACTATGGCTACACCTTC,CASSTVDSNYGYTF
TRBV7-9,.,TRBJ2-2,.,16,TGTGCCAGCAGCTCCCCGGGACGACCCGGGACCGGGGAGCTGTTTTTT,CASSSPGRPGTGELFF
TRBV27,TRBD2,TRBJ2-1,.,15,TGTGCCAGCAGTTTACTAGCGGGAGGAAGGATTGAGCAGTTCTTC,CASSLLAGGRIEQFF
TRBV7-9,.,TRBJ2-1,.,11,TGTGCCAGCAGCTTAGGCGGAGAGCAGTTCTTC,CASSLGGEQFF
TRBV27,TRBD1,TRBJ1-1,.,17,TGTGCCAGCAGTTTTGGCTCCGGGACAGGGATGAACACTGAAGCTTTCTTT,CASSFGSGTGMNTEAFF
TRBV6-5,TRBD2,TRBJ2-1,.,15,TGTGCCAGCAGCCGGACTAGCGGGGGTTACAATGAGCAGTTCTTC,CASSRTSGGYNEQFF
TRBV15,TRBD2,TRBJ2-5,.,14,TGTGCCACCAGCAGCCCGACAGCGGGGGAGACCCAGTACTTC,CATSSPTAGETQYF
TRBV6-1,.,TRBJ1-5,.,16,TGTGCCAGCAGTGACACAGAAATCCTCGGCAATCAGCCCCAGCATTTT,CASSDTEILGNQPQHF
TRBV9,.,TRBJ2-5,.,14,TGTGCCAGCAACGGGGGAATCGTCCAAGAGACCCAGTACTTC,CASNGGIVQETQYF
TRBV19,TRBD2,TRBJ2-5,.,18,TGTGCCAGTAGTACCCTAGCGGGCCCCTCAGTATTACAAGAGACCCAGTACTTC,CASSTLAGPSVLQETQYF
TRBV18,TRBD1,TRBJ2-7,once,16,TGTGCCAGCTCACCAGCGGTCAACAGGGGTTTGTACGAGCAGTACTTC,CASSPAVNRGLYEQYF
TRBV7-2,.,TRBJ2-5,.,17,TGTGCCAGCAGCTTAGCAGGTTGGGACATATCCCAAGAGACCCAGTACTTC,CASSLAGWDISQETQYF
TRBV7-8,TRBD1,TRBJ2-3,.,14,TGTGCCAGCAGCCCCGGACAGGGCACAGATACGCAGTATTTT,CASSPGQGTDTQYF
TRBV4-1,.,TRBJ1-1,few,15,TGCGCCAGCAGCCCTCACGACAGATTTAACACTGAAGCTTTCTTT,CASSPHDRFNTEAFF
TRBV2,.,TRBJ2-2,.,13,TGTGCCAGCAGTGAGAGGAACACCGGGGAGCTGTTTTTT,CASSERNTGELFF
TRBV28,.,TRBJ1-1,.,17,TGTGCCAGCAGTTTAAATATGGCGGGGGCGCGAGGCACTGAAGCTTTCTTT,CASSLNMAGARGTEAFF
TRBV7-9,TRBD2,TRBJ2-1,.,16,TGTGCCAGCAGCGGAACTAGCGGAAGCTCCTACAATGAGCAGTTCTTC,CASSGTSGSSYNEQFF
TRBV9,.,TRBJ2-1,.,14,TGTGCCAGCAGCGTAGTGCCGGGTTACAATGAGCAGTTCTTC,CASSVVPGYNEQFF
TRBV7-3,.,TRBJ2-3,.,13,TGTGCCAGCAGCTTATTAGGTGGAGATACGCAGTATTTT,CASSLLGGDTQYF